This TCR beta chain was sequenced for a study of technical replicates of blood from a few donors. Repertoires were generated with immunoSEQ multiplex PCR, while TCRdb's copy carries only in-frame clones and drops some. In the table there are under 75,000 clones, almost 95% of which are singletons. Germline values: CDR1 LGHNA, CDR2 YSLEER. V was clipped by 3 bases and J by 3 bases; unmatched bases: 4. The CDR3 contains 16 residues. The chain employs TRBV4-3 and TRBJ2-2, with 10 bases fitting TRBD2. Sequences were obtained from PBMCs. The sequence was obtained from a human donor in good health. Some clones in this sample may be carry-over from other donors' samples. The CDR3 reads CASSQSLAGDTGELFF. The DNA for the CDR3 is TGCGCCAGCAGCCAGAGCCTAGCGGGGGACACCGGGGAGCTGTTTTTT.